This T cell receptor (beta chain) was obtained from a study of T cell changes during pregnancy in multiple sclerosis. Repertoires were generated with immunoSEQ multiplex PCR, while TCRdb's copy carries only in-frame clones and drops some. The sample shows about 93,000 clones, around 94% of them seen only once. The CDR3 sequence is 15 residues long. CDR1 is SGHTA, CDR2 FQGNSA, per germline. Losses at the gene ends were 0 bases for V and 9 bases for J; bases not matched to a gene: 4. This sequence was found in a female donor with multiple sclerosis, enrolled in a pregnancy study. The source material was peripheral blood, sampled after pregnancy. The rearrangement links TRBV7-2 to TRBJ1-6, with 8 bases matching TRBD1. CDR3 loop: CASSLAQGASSPLHF. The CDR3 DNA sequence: TGTGCCAGCAGCTTAGCCCAGGGGGCTAGTTCACCCCTCCACTTT.